Reported below is one T cell receptor (beta chain). Its antigen has not been determined. No base qualities exist here, and no much larger clone lies one base off it. The cysteine opens and the phenylalanine closes a CDR3 of 15 amino acids. The entry retains the CDR3 DNA only, 45 bases that are in frame from base 1. Trimming accounts for 6 bases at V and 5 bases at J, while the number of junction bases matched to no gene is 9. According to the germline V gene, CDR1 reads SGHTA and CDR2 reads FQGTGA. The data were obtained in a study of response to subunit inactivated influenza vaccine (dated by TCRdb to the late 2010s). Describing the broader study: To follow how T cells responded to a trivalent subunit inactivated influenza vaccine, the researchers relied on deep quantitative profiling of the T cell receptor repertoire. Points the paper makes about the study in general: It was suggested by the authors that each seasonal influenza vaccination may recruit only a limited number of new T cells.

The library was obtained by RT-PCR. The sequencer listed for this sample is Illumina HiSeq 2500. Clones were called with MiXCR by TCRdb after fastp trimmed the public reads at Q25, and only in-frame beta chains were retained. Duplicate CDR3 protein sequences are folded into a single record with the most common DNA and genes. This sample is represented by about 480,000 distinct CDR3 sequences; 25% of them were singletons. The ten largest clones represent 1.5% to 2% of the sample. This TCR came from a man aged 45-65 years who received an inactivated influenza vaccine. Donor details come from another sample of the same person, matched by shared clones. The material was CD4+ T cells sorted from PBMCs, obtained 5 to 6 days after vaccination. The receptor chain draws on TRBV7-3 and TRBJ2-5; 10 nucleotides in the junction match TRBD2. The base sequence is TGTGCCAGCAGTCCCTCTAGCGGGAGCGGGGAGACCCAGTACTTC. Translated, it gives CASSPSSGSGETQYF.